This entry lists 13 T cell receptor beta chains sequenced from one sample in a study of cytomegalovirus exposure and HLA in healthy donors. It was with 60 Vbeta and 13 Jbeta primers that the PCR ran. Data came from immunoSEQ multiplex PCR; TCRdb stores just in-frame clones and leaves some out. The table includes a few hundred thousand clones, about 74% detected once. The specimen sequenced was PBMCs. All receptors derive from a woman younger than 45 in good health and CMV-seronegative.

The rearrangement joins TRBV5-8 to TRBJ2-1; 12 nucleotides match TRBD2. Trimming took 2 bases from V and 11 from J; bases not matched to a gene: 11. This CDR3 is built from 16 residues. Per germline, CDR1 SGHTS and CDR2 YDEGEE. CDR3 sequence: CASSFPRTSGEEQQFF. CDR3 nucleotides: TGTGCCAGCAGCTTCCCCCGGACTAGCGGGGAGGAGCAGCAGTTCTTC.

The V and J genes are TRBV5-1 and TRBJ2-3, with D possibly TRBD2 on 5 matching bases. Germline CDR1 and CDR2: SGHRS and YFSETQ. There are 14 residues in the CDR3. Trimming removed 6 bases from V and 2 bases from J, with 13 bases in between. The chain's CDR3 is CASKRTLNTDTQYF. The CDR3 DNA sequence: TGCGCCAGCAAGCGGACTCTCAACACAGATACGCAGTATTTT. The entire variable domain, with the rest obtained from reference TRBV5-1 and TRBJ2-3, is as follows: KAGVTQTPRYLIKTRGQQVTLSCSPISGHRSVSWYQQTPGQGLQFLFEYFSETQRNKGNFPGRFSGRQFSNSRSEMNVSTLELGDSALYLCASKRTLNTDTQYFGPGTRLTVL.

This chain uses TRBV4-2 with TRBJ2-2; 10 bases map to TRBD1. Germline values: CDR1 LGHNA, CDR2 YNFKEQ. V gave up 3 bases and J gave up 0 bases; unmatched junction bases: 4. The length of the CDR3 is 17 residues. The CDR3 loop is CASSHSGQGANTGELFF. CDR3 DNA sequence: TGTGCCAGCAGCCACTCTGGACAGGGGGCGAACACCGGGGAGCTGTTTTTT.

The genes are TRBV4-1 and TRBJ1-2; 8 bases fit TRBD1. CDR3 length equals 15 residues. Germline lookup yields CDR1 MGHRA and CDR2 YSYEKL. Trimming took 4 bases from V and 8 from J; bases not matched to a gene: 12. CDR3 sequence reads: CASSPEEQGERGYTF. CDR3 DNA sequence: TGCGCCAGCAGCCCCGAGGAACAGGGGGAGCGAGGCTACACCTTC.

The chain has TRBV2 and TRBJ1-1; D may be TRBD1 (5 bases). Trimming removed 5 bases at V and 0 bases at J, with 7 bases between. The CDR3 runs to 13 residues. Germline V gives CDR1 SNHLY, CDR2 FYNNEI. DNA of the CDR3: TGTGCCAGCAGTACAGGAATGAACACTGAAGCTTTCTTT. This translates into CASSTGMNTEAFF.

V usage is TRBV6-1 and J usage is TRBJ2-7, with 10 bases lining up with TRBD1. Unmatched junction bases numbered 7, after V lost 6 bases and J lost 2 bases. The CDR3 is 15 residues long. Germline loops: CDR1 MNHNS, CDR2 SASEGT. DNA for the CDR3: TGTGCCAGCAGCCTCCGGGACAGGGGCGCCTACGAGCAGTACTTC. The encoded protein is CASSLRDRGAYEQYF.

The count of this clone is one. CDR3 residues: CASSTGTYEQYF. The CDR3 DNA reads TGTGCCAGCAGCACAGGGACCTACGAGCAGTACTTC. The J gene is TRBJ2-7, the V gene TRBV11-2; tentatively, D is TRBD1 (6 bases). V was cut by 5 bases and J by 2 bases, with 7 bases left in between. The V gene's germline CDR1 is SGHAT and CDR2 FQNNGV. This CDR3 is 12 amino acids long.

The rearrangement joins TRBV11-2 to TRBJ2-7; 9 bases fit TRBD1. This CDR3 is built from 15 residues. V lost 5 bases to trimming and J lost 6 bases; unmatched junction nucleotides: 11. Germline V lookup: CDR1 SGHAT, CDR2 FQNNGV. CDR3 nucleotides: TGTGCCAGCAGCGCCCAAGGGGGACAGGGCTCCGAGCAGTACTTC. Protein sequence: CASSAQGGQGSEQYF.

As regards this clone: The identical CDR3 is also encoded by other nucleotide sequences in the sample. The rearrangement links TRBV18 to TRBJ1-2; 11 bases map to TRBD1. The CDR3 contains 14 residues. Germline values: CDR1 KGHSH, CDR2 LQKENI. The V segment lost 3 bases and the J segment 3 bases; nucleotides outside the gene matches: 0. This CDR3 is CASSPGQGDYGYTF. The CDR3 DNA sequence: TGTGCCAGCTCACCGGGACAGGGGGACTATGGCTACACCTTC.

Notes on this clone: Without the conserved terminal phenylalanine or tryptophan, this CDR3 likely stems from a read error. The V gene is TRBV30, the J gene TRBJ2-2; D unresolved. The germline gives CDR1 GTSNPN, CDR2 SVGIG (reference sequence). The CDR3 is made up of 13 amino acids. V gave up 0 bases and J gave up 6 bases, with 8 bases separating them. In DNA, the CDR3 is TGTGCCTGGAGTGTCCCGGGCGCCGGGGAGCTGTTTTTG. Translated, it gives CAWSVPGAGELFL.

The V and J genes are TRBV11-3 and TRBJ1-1; 10 nucleotides agree with TRBD1. This CDR3 comprises 14 residues. Looked up from germline, CDR1 is SGHNT and CDR2 is YENEEA. Trimming took 5 bases from V and 6 from J; bases not matched to a gene: 6. This CDR3 reads CASSRGQGISEAFF. The DNA for the CDR3 is TGTGCCAGCAGCCGGGGACAGGGGATATCTGAAGCTTTCTTT.

The chain carries TRBV25-1 and TRBJ1-1; unclear D gene. This CDR3 has 11 residues. V dropped 1 base and J dropped 7 bases, with 4 bases sitting between them. Germline assignment: CDR1 MGHDK and CDR2 SYGVNS. The CDR3 region has the DNA TGTGCCAGCAGTGAATTCAATGAAGCTTTCTTT. Protein product: CASSEFNEAFF.

The genes are TRBV7-2 and TRBJ1-5; 9 positions agree with TRBD1. The CDR3 is made up of 15 amino acids. The J segment lost 0 bases and the V segment lost 5 bases, leaving 2 bases of the junction unmatched. Looked up from germline, CDR1 is SGHTA and CDR2 is FQGNSA. CDR3 in amino acids: CASSMDRGSNQPQHF. CDR3 DNA sequence: TGTGCCAGCAGCATGGACAGGGGTAGCAATCAGCCCCAGCATTTT.